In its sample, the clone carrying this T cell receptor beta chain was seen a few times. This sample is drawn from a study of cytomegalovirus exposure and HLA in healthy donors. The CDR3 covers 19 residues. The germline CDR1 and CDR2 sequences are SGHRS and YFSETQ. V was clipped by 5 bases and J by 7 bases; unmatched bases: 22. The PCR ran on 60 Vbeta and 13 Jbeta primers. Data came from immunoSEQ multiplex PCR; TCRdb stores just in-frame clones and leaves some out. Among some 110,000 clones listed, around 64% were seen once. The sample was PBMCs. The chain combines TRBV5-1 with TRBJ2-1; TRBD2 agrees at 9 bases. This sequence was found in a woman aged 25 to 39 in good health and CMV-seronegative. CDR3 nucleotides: TGCGCCAGCAGTTTTGAGATAATAGCGGGAGTCCCTTTGGCGAATGAGCAGTTCTTC. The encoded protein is CASSFEIIAGVPLANEQFF.